This is a list of T cell receptor beta chains from one sample in a study of shared clonotypes between healthy human individuals. Here immunoSEQ multiplex PCR was the method, and the copy in TCRdb shows in-frame clones only, minus some. The data contain around 2,100,000 clones, less than 95% of them seen just once; the ten biggest clones take up less than 1.5%. Sequenced material: naive CD8+ T cells sorted from blood. These receptors came from a man aged 18 to 29 in good health. Both conserved end residues are part of each CDR3. The D gene is left open where the match is weak. The size field is filled for only some rows; it gives once, few, many or a size class.

j_gene	d_gene	v_gene	abundance	CDR3aa	CDR3nt
TRBJ2-7	-	TRBV7-6	once	CASSPDFYEQYF	TGTGCCAGCAGCCCGGACTTCTACGAGCAGTACTTC
TRBJ2-7	-	TRBV19	-	CASSLVVNGEQYF	TGTGCCAGTAGTTTGGTGGTGAACGGTGAGCAGTACTTC
TRBJ1-4	TRBD1	TRBV19	-	CASSSADRVDEKLFF	TGTGCCAGTAGCTCGGCCGACAGGGTGGATGAAAAACTGTTTTTT
TRBJ1-6	-	TRBV30	few	CAWSVPTHLSVVDSPLHF	TGTGCCTGGAGTGTCCCAACCCACCTGTCTGTGGTGGATTCACCCCTCCACTTT
TRBJ2-7	-	TRBV9	-	CASSVAEQPRAYEQYF	TGTGCCAGCAGCGTAGCTGAGCAGCCTAGAGCCTACGAGCAGTACTTC
TRBJ2-2	TRBD1	TRBV2	once	CASSGSLQGANTGELFF	TGTGCCAGCAGTGGGTCTCTACAGGGGGCGAACACCGGGGAGCTGTTTTTT
TRBJ2-7	-	TRBV4-3	-	CASSHTTAYEQYF	TGCGCCAGCAGCCATACGACAGCTTACGAGCAGTACTTC
TRBJ1-1	-	TRBV4-3	once	CASSQEGGDRTEAFF	TGCGCCAGCAGCCAAGAGGGGGGGGATCGGACTGAAGCTTTCTTT
TRBJ1-3	-	TRBV5-4	-	CASSLERDGNTIYF	TGTGCCAGCAGCTTGGAACGGGACGGAAACACCATATATTTT
TRBJ2-1	-	TRBV28	once	CASRGVGTYNEQFF	TGTGCCAGCAGGGGGGTGGGGACCTACAATGAGCAGTTCTTC
TRBJ2-5	-	TRBV11-2	-	CASSLMEEEETQYF	TGTGCCAGCAGCTTGATGGAGGAGGAAGAGACCCAGTACTTC
TRBJ2-7	TRBD2	TRBV25-1	once	CASSDTAGTAYEQYF	TGTGCCAGCAGTGATACAGCGGGAACGGCCTACGAGCAGTACTTC
TRBJ1-2	TRBD1	TRBV6-5	-	CASSATGVGYGYTF	TGTGCCAGCAGTGCGACAGGGGTGGGCTATGGCTACACCTTC
TRBJ1-2	-	TRBV5-4	-	CASSVDSQGYTF	TGTGCCAGCAGCGTGGACTCCCAGGGCTACACCTTC
TRBJ1-1	-	TRBV30	-	CAWSSSGNTEAFF	TGTGCCTGGAGCTCATCCGGGAACACTGAAGCTTTCTTT
TRBJ2-5	-	TRBV6-1	-	CASDDTTPGETQYF	TGTGCCAGCGATGACACCACTCCCGGGGAGACCCAGTACTTC
TRBJ2-3	TRBD2	TRBV12-5	-	CASGVGLASSTDTQYF	TGTGCTAGTGGCGTCGGACTAGCGTCTAGCACAGATACGCAGTATTTT
TRBJ2-7	-	TRBV14	-	CASSLDRPAAEQYF	TGTGCCAGCAGCCTTGATCGGCCGGCGGCCGAGCAGTACTTC
TRBJ1-2	TRBD1	TRBV6-1	-	CASSAIGTDYGYTF	TGTGCCAGCAGTGCCATAGGGACAGATTATGGCTACACCTTC
TRBJ2-1	TRBD2	TRBV5-6	-	CASSLKREWGEQFF	TGTGCCAGCAGCTTAAAGCGGGAGTGGGGTGAGCAGTTCTTC
TRBJ2-7	TRBD2	TRBV7-6	-	CASSQKKAGLAGDEQYF	TGTGCCAGCAGCCAAAAAAAGGCGGGACTAGCGGGAGACGAGCAGTACTTC
TRBJ2-1	-	TRBV28	-	CANGAGNEQFF	TGTGCCAACGGGGCGGGGAATGAGCAGTTCTTC
TRBJ2-1	-	TRBV11-2	-	CASSYGTDPYNEQFF	TGTGCCAGCAGCTACGGGACGGACCCCTACAATGAGCAGTTCTTC
TRBJ1-1	-	TRBV7-9	-	CASSLAVGNTEAFF	TGTGCCAGCAGCTTAGCAGTTGGGAATACTGAAGCTTTCTTT
TRBJ2-7	TRBD1	TRBV15	-	CATSTVDRGIDEQYF	TGTGCCACCAGCACGGTGGACAGGGGGATCGACGAGCAGTACTTC
TRBJ2-7	-	TRBV5-1	-	CASRSLNQGPGPYEQYF	TGCGCCAGCAGGTCTCTCAACCAGGGACCGGGGCCCTACGAGCAGTACTTC
TRBJ1-2	-	TRBV29-1	once	CSVEDPGEGRDGYTF	TGCAGCGTTGAAGATCCGGGCGAGGGTCGGGATGGCTACACCTTC
TRBJ2-3	-	TRBV27	-	CASSSLDTSTDTQYF	TGTGCCAGCAGTTCCTTGGACACTAGCACAGATACGCAGTATTTT
TRBJ2-1	-	TRBV2	-	CASSELANEQFF	TGTGCCAGCAGTGAACTAGCAAATGAGCAGTTCTTC
TRBJ1-5	-	TRBV28	-	CASSIIDNQPQHF	TGTGCCAGCAGTATAATAGATAATCAGCCCCAGCATTTT
TRBJ1-6	-	TRBV28	-	CASSWDKNSYNSPLHF	TGTGCCAGCAGTTGGGACAAAAACTCCTATAATTCACCCCTCCACTTT
TRBJ2-2	-	TRBV28	-	CASSLIPTGELFF	TGTGCCAGCAGTTTAATCCCTACCGGGGAGCTGTTTTTT
TRBJ2-5	-	TRBV5-6	-	CASSQILERTGTQYF	TGTGCCAGCAGCCAAATCCTAGAGCGGACGGGGACCCAGTACTTC
TRBJ1-2	TRBD1	TRBV19	-	CASSIDYGQVLGYTF	TGTGCCAGTAGTATAGATTACGGACAGGTTCTTGGCTACACCTTC
TRBJ1-1	-	TRBV27	-	CASSYAYPEGPMNTEAFF	TGTGCCAGCAGTTACGCTTACCCGGAGGGCCCGATGAACACTGAAGCTTTCTTT
TRBJ2-7	TRBD1	TRBV5-6	-	CASSLEALGTGYDEQYF	TGTGCCAGCAGCTTGGAGGCCCTCGGGACAGGATACGACGAGCAGTACTTC
TRBJ2-7	-	TRBV6-1	-	CASSSWVGAYEQYF	TGTGCCAGCAGCTCTTGGGTGGGTGCCTACGAGCAGTACTTC
TRBJ2-3	-	TRBV5-1	-	CASSLAGEFTDTQYF	TGCGCCAGCAGCTTGGCAGGGGAATTCACAGATACGCAGTATTTT
TRBJ1-4	-	TRBV7-9	-	CASSLPRGEDEKLFF	TGTGCCAGCAGCTTACCACGGGGCGAGGATGAAAAACTGTTTTTT
TRBJ1-2	TRBD1	TRBV4-1	-	CASSQLDAGGFHYGYTF	TGCGCCAGCAGCCAGCTAGACGCAGGGGGGTTCCACTATGGCTACACCTTC
TRBJ2-7	-	TRBV11-2	-	CASSLTHPYEQYF	TGTGCCAGCAGCTTAACTCATCCCTACGAGCAGTACTTC
TRBJ2-2	-	TRBV7-9	-	CASSHIVTGELFF	TGTGCCAGCAGCCATATTGTGACCGGGGAGCTGTTTTTT
TRBJ2-7	-	TRBV29-1	-	CSVEGRGEYEQYF	TGCAGCGTTGAAGGCAGGGGGGAATACGAGCAGTACTTC
TRBJ1-2	-	TRBV5-1	-	CASSLALFGEYGYTF	TGCGCCAGCAGCTTGGCCTTGTTTGGGGAATATGGCTACACCTTC
TRBJ2-7	-	TRBV5-1	-	CASSLAGTVYEQYF	TGCGCCAGCAGCTTGGCCGGGACGGTCTACGAGCAGTACTTC
TRBJ1-5	-	TRBV7-6	-	CASSLVGRRRYNQPQHF	TGTGCCAGCAGCTTAGTAGGTCGTCGGCGTTACAATCAGCCCCAGCATTTT
TRBJ2-1	-	TRBV27	-	CASSRGSRGSEQFF	TGTGCCAGCAGCCGCGGGTCACGGGGTAGTGAGCAGTTCTTC
TRBJ2-7	-	TRBV5-4	-	CASSSGLTYEQYF	TGTGCCAGCAGCTCGGGACTGACCTACGAGCAGTACTTC
TRBJ1-3	-	TRBV4-3	-	CASSQLTVSNTIYF	TGCGCCAGCAGCCAACTGACCGTCTCAAACACCATATATTTT
TRBJ2-7	-	TRBV18	-	CASSTGTGYEQYF	TGTGCCAGCTCAACCGGGACGGGCTACGAGCAGTACTTC
TRBJ1-2	TRBD1	TRBV19	-	CASSPGTGANYGYTF	TGTGCCAGTAGTCCCGGGACAGGGGCTAACTATGGCTACACCTTC
TRBJ1-1	TRBD1	TRBV4-1	once	CASSHRTGADTEAFF	TGCGCCAGCAGCCACCGGACAGGGGCTGACACTGAAGCTTTCTTT
TRBJ2-3	-	TRBV9	-	CASSVEGGTDTQYF	TGTGCCAGCAGCGTAGAGGGTGGAACAGATACGCAGTATTTT
TRBJ1-2	-	TRBV25-1	-	CAGSVWGDANYGYTF	TGTGCCGGCAGTGTTTGGGGGGACGCTAACTATGGCTACACCTTC
TRBJ2-7	TRBD2	TRBV9	-	CASSEGLAAYEQYF	TGTGCCAGCAGCGAGGGACTAGCGGCCTACGAGCAGTACTTC